The clone carrying this T cell receptor (beta chain) was recorded once. The antigen remains undetermined. The data derive from a study of cytomegalovirus exposure and HLA in healthy donors. About the research overall: HLA-typed donors were the source of approximately 80 million unique TCRs, which an early data release held.

The PCR ran on 60 Vbeta and 13 Jbeta primers. Repertoires were generated with immunoSEQ multiplex PCR, while TCRdb's copy carries only in-frame clones and drops some. The repertoire consists of around 75,000 clones, with around 78% occurring once and the leading ten covering around 3.6%. Overall study results and limits: Apparent HLA restriction characterized most CMV-associated TCR beta chains in a later analysis. The authors considered a cluster of highly shared sequence variants likely to be a sequencing artifact. A list of around 160 TCR beta chains associated with cytomegalovirus was given.

The clonotype was recovered from a man between 40 and 49 years old in good health and CMV-seronegative. Sequencing input: PBMCs.

This CDR3 is CASSGQYNEQFF. In DNA form, the CDR3 reads TGTGCCAGCAGTGGACAGTACAATGAGCAGTTCTTC. The J gene is TRBJ2-1, the V gene TRBV2, with D perhaps TRBD1 (5 bases). Germline lookup yields CDR1 SNHLY and CDR2 FYNNEI. V lost 4 bases and J 4 bases, leaving 5 bases between the germline ends. The CDR3 contains 12 residues.